The T cell receptor beta chain described here comes from a study of T cell changes during pregnancy in multiple sclerosis. Assay: immunoSEQ multiplex PCR; the TCRdb copy retains only in-frame clones and omits some. The sample records 23,000 or so clones, 86% being singletons. The germline gives CDR1 SGHRS, CDR2 YFSETQ. The CDR3 contains 15 residues. V lost 4 bases and J 0 bases, leaving 12 bases between the germline ends. The sequences come from CD8+ T cells from peripheral blood mononuclear cells, collected in the first trimester of pregnancy. The clonotype originates from a female donor in good health, enrolled as a control in a pregnancy study. V and J are TRBV5-1 and TRBJ2-3, with TRBD1 as a possible D gene (6 bases). CDR3 in DNA: TGCGCCAGCAGCCTCAGGGGCCACAGCACAGATACGCAGTATTTT. This codes for CASSLRGHSTDTQYF.